This TCR beta chain stems from a study of blood T cell repertoires in COVID-19. Study-level background: Specimens from acute and convalescent COVID-19 originated in the United States, Italy and Spain. Sources were T cells, B-cell-depleted T cells, or PBMCs; the material itself was cDNA or gDNA.

Methods used by the authors: Reference gene primer amplification in the assay estimated nucleated cell counts. The table came from immunoSEQ multiplex PCR; TCRdb's copy has only in-frame clones and leaves some out. The V and J calls and clone size are taken from that table; D and trimming were inferred from the DNA. This repertoire shows roughly 100,000 clones, around 87% found once; its top ten account for approximately 18%. Per germline, CDR1 LGHDT and CDR2 YNNKEL (reference sequence). The J segment lost 5 bases and the V segment lost 2 bases, leaving 8 bases of the junction unmatched. The CDR3 has 18 residues.

The chain carries TRBV3-1 (or the pseudogene TRBV3-2) and TRBJ2-5, with 16 bases aligning to TRBD2. This sequence was found in a human donor in a cohort sampled during active COVID-19. Sequenced: peripheral blood. The CDR3 protein is CASSQPHGTSGGVETQYF. The CDR3 DNA reads TGTGCCAGCAGCCAACCCCACGGGACTAGCGGGGGGGTGGAGACCCAGTACTTC.